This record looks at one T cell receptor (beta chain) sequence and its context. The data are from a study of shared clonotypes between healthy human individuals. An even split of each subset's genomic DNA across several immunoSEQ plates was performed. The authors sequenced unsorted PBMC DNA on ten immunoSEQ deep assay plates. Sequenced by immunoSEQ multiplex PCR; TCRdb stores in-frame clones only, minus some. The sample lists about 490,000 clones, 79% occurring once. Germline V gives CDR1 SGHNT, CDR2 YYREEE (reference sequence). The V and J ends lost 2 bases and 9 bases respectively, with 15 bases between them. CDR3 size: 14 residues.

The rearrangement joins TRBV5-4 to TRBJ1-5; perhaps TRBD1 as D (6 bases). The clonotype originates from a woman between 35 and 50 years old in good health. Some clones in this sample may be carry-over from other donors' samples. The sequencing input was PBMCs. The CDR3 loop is CASSFGTHDVPQHF. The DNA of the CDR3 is TGTGCCAGCAGCTTCGGGACACACGATGTGCCCCAGCATTTT.